Sequencing of this T cell receptor (beta chain) was carried out in a study of shared clonotypes between healthy human individuals (dated by TCRdb to about 2020). At the level of the whole study: The cohort included a few men and a couple of women between 18 and 49 years of age. For each donor, CD4 naive and CD4 memory were each run on three plates, CD8 naive on two plates, and CD8 memory on one plate. The study deeply sequenced blood TCR repertoires of about five healthy adults to estimate repertoire size and the extent of clonotype sharing between individuals. To increase sequencing depth and limit assay-specific biases, TCR repertoire library preparation and sequencing were carried out by different laboratories using diverse techniques. Each donor's leukapheresis produced roughly between roughly 0.85 and 9.5 billion PBMCs.

Findings and caveats that apply to the study as a whole: Sampling was restricted to blood, and TCR repertoires in tissues likely differ from the TCR repertoires found in blood. Pairwise subsampling led to the expectation that sequencing depth would affect the degree of clonotype sharing among donors. Across several donors, around 5.4% of naive CD4, roughly 3.8% of naive CD8, 2.3% of memory CD4, and approximately 0.4% of memory CD8 clonotypes were shared. Compared with non-shared clonotypes, clonotypes shared by all four sorted-subset donors had higher generation probabilities. The small number of donors limited the genetic and exposure-history diversity represented. Larger estimated clonotype richness was generally found for naive subsets than for memory subsets. Even with the large sequencing depth, rarefaction of the sorted-subset datasets indicated that sequencing was incomplete.

The count of this clone is one. It has no known antigen specificity. No clone much larger than this one lies a single base away; base qualities are absent. Using the deep immunoSEQ assay, TCR CDR3 regions were amplified from genomic DNA by multiplex PCR. For each cell subset, the extracted genomic DNA was distributed evenly across all wells of several immunoSEQ 96-well plates, and each plate served as one replicate. For sorted subsets, around 200 ng genomic DNA, equal to some 28,000 T cell genomes, was loaded into each replicate PCR. The purified libraries were quantified using a Qubit 3.0 fluorometer, sized with a Bioanalyzer 2100, and then quantified again using the KAPA Library Quantification kit. A separate single-read 150-cycle Illumina NextSeq 550 flow cell was used to sequence each immunoSEQ 96-well plate. Under the source paper's analysis protocol: The immunoSEQ output contained only junctional sequences without quality scores, so filtering could not match that applied to full-length reads. Sequences were annotated with PyIR, a Python wrapper for IgBLAST v1.9, using IMGT germline references to assign V/J genes and CDR3. Reads were filtered out if the reads had weak V/J assignments (E-value above 1e-6), no CDR3, stop codons, out-of-frame junctions, or ambiguous translated residues. V3J clonotypes were defined by identical inferred V gene, J gene, and CDR3 amino acid sequence. Percentage overlap between repertoires was computed as shared unique clonotypes divided by the size of the smaller repertoire. Richness of each repertoire was evaluated using RTK rarefaction, the Chao1 estimator, and Recon v2.1 estimates of unobserved clonotypes. Generation probabilities were computed with OLGA for all TCRbeta clonotypes obtained by the gDNA method from a handful of donors. TCRdb stores this immuneACCESS table with in-frame sequences only. Part of the clones is absent; in the studies checked, under half of the shortfall reflects unresolved V genes, and no reason is known for the rest. V and J calls and clone size follow that table, whereas D and trimming were derived from the DNA. The sample has about 2 million clones on record, around 96% of them singletons. About 1.1% of the sample is in the top ten clones.

CD8 naive samples consisted of CD45RO-negative cells that were positively selected for CCR7, yielding a CD45RA+CCR7+ population without TemRA cells. Healthy HIV-negative adults with no recently reported acute infections or vaccinations were included as donors. Every donor was a Caucasian adult residing in Nashville, Tennessee, USA. Blood was collected by leukapheresis, and PBMCs were isolated by Ficoll-Histopaque density gradient centrifugation and then cryopreserved in liquid nitrogen vapor phase. Analytical flow cytometry was used to check the purity and quantity of every magnetically sorted T cell population. From each sorted fraction, genomic DNA was isolated and quantified by UV absorbance on a Nanodrop 2000c. Sequences SGHTS (CDR1) and YDEGEE (CDR2) are obtained from the germline V gene. The CDR3 starts with the cysteine, ends with the phenylalanine, and has 15 residues. Kept here is only the CDR3 DNA, which spans 45 bases and is read in frame from base 1. The trim is 3 bases for V and 2 bases for J, with a gap of 15 bases between the germline ends.

This TCR was sampled from a man younger than 35 in good health. The V and J segments used are TRBV5-8 and TRBJ2-7; the best D guess is TRBD1, with 5 bases matching. The specimen sequenced was naive CD8+ T cells sorted from blood. According to the study, the label for this sample's cell subset or site signals: CD45RA+CCR7+. This receptor carries the CDR3 CASSSLQGQAYEQYF. The sequenced DNA: TGTGCCAGCAGCTCTCTTCAGGGCCAAGCCTACGAGCAGTACTTC.